These 12 T cell receptor beta chains were sequenced from one sample in a study of shared T cell receptors in the human thymus. Assay used: immunoSEQ multiplex PCR; TCRdb lists only in-frame clones, some missing. The sample has hundreds of thousands of clones, 80% to 90% seen once; the top ten hold roughly 0.0086%. These records were also assigned to another study, of human thymus T cells.

Sample: thymocytes. These receptors all come from a boy younger than two with a congenital heart defect.

J is TRBJ2-7 and V is TRBV5-1; TRBD2 matches at 7 bases. After removal of 0 bases from V and 5 bases from J, the junction contained 8 bases not matched to a gene. This CDR3 region has 15 residues. Germline V gene lookup returns CDR1 SGHRS and CDR2 YFSETQ. The CDR3 sequence: CASSLVSGRADEQYF. As DNA, the CDR3 is TGCGCCAGCAGCTTGGTTTCGGGGAGGGCCGACGAGCAGTACTTC.

The chain carries TRBV28 and TRBJ1-5, with 7 bases fitting TRBD1. V lost 8 bases and J lost 4; bases outside the gene matches: 5. Germline loops: CDR1 MDHEN, CDR2 SYDVKM. This CDR3 comprises 13 residues. This chain's CDR3 is CASQGGWNQPQHF. Here the CDR3 DNA reads TGTGCCAGCCAGGGGGGATGGAATCAGCCCCAGCATTTT. Full variable domain (outside the CDR3, taken from reference TRBV28 and TRBJ1-5): DVKVTQSSRYLVKRTGEKVFLECVQDMDHENMFWYRQDPGLGLRLIYFSYDVKMKEKGDIPEGYSVSREKKERFSLILESASTNQTSMYLCASQGGWNQPQHFGDGTRLSIL.

The V and J genes are TRBV7-2 and TRBJ2-7; D might be TRBD1 (5 bases). The germline gives CDR1 SGHTA, CDR2 FQGNSA. The CDR3 has 13 residues. V lost 5 bases and J lost 4, with 12 bases in between. CDR3 protein: CASSPGQFYEQYF. In DNA, the CDR3 is TGTGCCAGCAGCCCAGGACAATTTTACGAGCAGTACTTC. The variable domain in full, completed from reference TRBV7-2 and TRBJ2-7, reads GAGVSQSPSNKVTEKGKDVELRCDPISGHTALYWYRQSLGQGLEFLIYFQGNSAPDKSGLPSDRFSAERTGGSVSTLTIQRTQQEDSAVYLCASSPGQFYEQYFGPGTRLTVT.

The chain combines TRBV10-1 with TRBJ2-3; tentatively, D is TRBD1 (5 bases). The length of the CDR3 is 16 residues. V dropped 3 bases and J dropped 1 base, with 14 bases sitting between them. CDR1 and CDR2 (germline): WNHNN, SYGVQD (reference sequence). The CDR3 is CASSDWKGQRTDTQYF. CDR3 in DNA: TGCGCCAGCAGTGATTGGAAAGGACAACGCACAGATACGCAGTATTTT.

This clone showed up just once. The CDR3: CASKSAGRYTGELFF. The CDR3 nucleotides are TGTGCCAGCAAAAGCGCAGGGAGGTATACCGGGGAGCTGTTTTTT. The chain is built from TRBV27 and TRBJ2-2, with D possibly being TRBD2 (6 bases). This CDR3 spans 15 amino acids. Trimming removed 7 bases at V and 5 bases at J, with 17 bases between. Germline CDR1 reads MNHEY; CDR2 reads SMNVEV (reference sequence).

This chain links TRBV5-1 with TRBJ2-5, with D possibly TRBD1 on 5 matching bases. CDR1 is SGHRS and CDR2 is YFSETQ in the germline V gene. The CDR3 is 14 amino acids. V lost 8 bases and J 2 bases, leaving 16 bases between the germline ends. CDR3 bases: TGCGCCAGTCAGACAGCCGATCCTCAAGAGACCCAGTACTTC. It yields the protein CASQTADPQETQYF.

This clone was picked up a small number of times. In nucleotides, the CDR3 is TGTGCCAGCTCATACCGGGACAGGGATGATGAAAAACTGTTTTTT. It translates to CASSYRDRDDEKLFF. The chain joins TRBV18 to TRBJ1-4; 9 bases match TRBD1. The germline gives CDR1 KGHSH, CDR2 LQKENI. The CDR3 loop spans 15 amino acids. Trimming cost V 5 bases and J 6 bases; bases outside gene matches: 7.

The chain is built from TRBV9 and TRBJ2-1, with 12 nucleotides matching TRBD1. Germline loops: CDR1 SGDLS, CDR2 YYNGEE. The trim removed 4 bases at V and 4 bases at J, leaving 6 bases unmatched. The CDR3 totals 16 residues. CDR3 DNA sequence: TGTGCCAGCAGCCCCGGGACAGGGGGCTCATACAATGAGCAGTTCTTC. Its protein product is CASSPGTGGSYNEQFF.

The V gene is TRBV6-6, the J gene TRBJ2-1, with 7 bases identical to TRBD2. This CDR3 is built from 15 residues. Germline V CDR1 and CDR2: MNHNY, SVGAGI (reference sequence). V gave up 6 bases and J gave up 3 bases; unmatched junction bases: 8. Written as DNA, the CDR3 is TGTGCCAGCAGGTCGACTAGCCCCATCTACAATGAGCAGTTCTTC. Encoded protein: CASRSTSPIYNEQFF.

The V gene is TRBV9, the J gene TRBJ2-5; D call uncertain. This CDR3 spans 15 amino acids. V lost 4 bases to trimming and J lost 2 bases, with 15 bases between them. The germline CDR1 and CDR2 sequences are SGDLS and YYNGEE. In DNA, the CDR3 is TGTGCCAGCAGCCCGCGACATGACATACAAGAGACCCAGTACTTC. This encodes CASSPRHDIQETQYF.

This clone was observed once. The chain's CDR3 is CASSDRTSGGASTDTQYF. Written as DNA, the CDR3 is TGTGCCAGCAGCGACCGGACTAGCGGGGGGGCGAGCACAGATACGCAGTATTTT. The chain carries TRBV9 and TRBJ2-3; TRBD2 agrees at 15 bases. The CDR3 runs 18 residues. The junction had 5 bases not matched to a gene; V was cut back by 3 bases and J by 0 bases. The germline CDR1 and CDR2 sequences are SGDLS and YYNGEE.

J is TRBJ2-7 and V is TRBV7-8, with 9 bases identical to TRBD2. Germline CDR1 reads SGHVS; CDR2 reads FQNEAQ. CDR3 length equals 16 residues. V dropped 4 bases and J dropped 0; count of bases not matched to a gene: 7. This CDR3 is CASSCSGRFSSYEQYF. The CDR3 coding sequence is TGTGCCAGCAGCTGTAGCGGGAGATTCAGCTCCTACGAGCAGTACTTC.